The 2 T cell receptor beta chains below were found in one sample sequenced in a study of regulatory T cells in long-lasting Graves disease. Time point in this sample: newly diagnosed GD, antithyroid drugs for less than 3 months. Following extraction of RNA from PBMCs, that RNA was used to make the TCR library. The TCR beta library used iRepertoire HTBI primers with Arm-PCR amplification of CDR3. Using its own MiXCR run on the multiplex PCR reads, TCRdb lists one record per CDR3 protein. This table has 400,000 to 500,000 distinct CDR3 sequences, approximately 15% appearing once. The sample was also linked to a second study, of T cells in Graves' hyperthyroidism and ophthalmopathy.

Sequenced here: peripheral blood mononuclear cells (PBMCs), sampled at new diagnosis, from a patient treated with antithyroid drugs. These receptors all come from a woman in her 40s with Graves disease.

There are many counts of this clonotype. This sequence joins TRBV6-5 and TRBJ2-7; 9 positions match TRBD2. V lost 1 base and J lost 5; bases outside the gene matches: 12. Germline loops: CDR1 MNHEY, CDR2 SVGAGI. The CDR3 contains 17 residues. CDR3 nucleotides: TGTGCCAGCAGTTACTTTAGCGGGAGATTGGTCTACGACGAGCAGTACTTC. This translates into CASSYFSGRLVYDEQYF.

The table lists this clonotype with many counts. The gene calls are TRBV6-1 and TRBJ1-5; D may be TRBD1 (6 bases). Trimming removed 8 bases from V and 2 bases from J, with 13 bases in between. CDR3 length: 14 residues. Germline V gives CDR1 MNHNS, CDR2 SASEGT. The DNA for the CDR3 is TGTGCCAGCGGTCTCAGGGGAGGCAATCAGCCCCAGCATTTT. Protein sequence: CASGLRGGNQPQHF.